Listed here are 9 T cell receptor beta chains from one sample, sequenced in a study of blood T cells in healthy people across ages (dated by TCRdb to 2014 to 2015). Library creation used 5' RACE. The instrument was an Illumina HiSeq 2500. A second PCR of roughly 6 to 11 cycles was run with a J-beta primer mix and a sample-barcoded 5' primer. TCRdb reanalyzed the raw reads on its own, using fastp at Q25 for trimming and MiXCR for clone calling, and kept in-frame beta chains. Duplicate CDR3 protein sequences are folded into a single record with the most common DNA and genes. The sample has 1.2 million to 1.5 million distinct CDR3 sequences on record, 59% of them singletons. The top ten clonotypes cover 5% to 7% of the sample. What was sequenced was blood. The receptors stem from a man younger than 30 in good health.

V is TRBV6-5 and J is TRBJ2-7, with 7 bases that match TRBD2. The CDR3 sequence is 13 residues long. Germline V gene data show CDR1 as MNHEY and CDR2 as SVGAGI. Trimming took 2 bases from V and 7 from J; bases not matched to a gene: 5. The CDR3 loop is CASSYPTAGEQYF. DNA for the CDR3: TGTGCCAGCAGTTACCCCACAGCGGGGGAGCAGTACTTC.

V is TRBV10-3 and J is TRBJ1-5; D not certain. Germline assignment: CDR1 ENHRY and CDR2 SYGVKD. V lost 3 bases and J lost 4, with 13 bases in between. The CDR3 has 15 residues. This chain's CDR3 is CAISESRAFNQPQHF. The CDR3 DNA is TGTGCCATCAGTGAAAGTAGGGCATTTAATCAGCCCCAGCATTTT.

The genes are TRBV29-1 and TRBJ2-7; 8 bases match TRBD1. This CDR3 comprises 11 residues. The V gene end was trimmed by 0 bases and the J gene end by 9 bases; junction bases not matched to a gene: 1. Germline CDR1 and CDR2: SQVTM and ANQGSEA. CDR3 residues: CSVEDGQGQYF. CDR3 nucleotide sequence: TGCAGCGTTGAAGACGGACAGGGGCAGTACTTC.

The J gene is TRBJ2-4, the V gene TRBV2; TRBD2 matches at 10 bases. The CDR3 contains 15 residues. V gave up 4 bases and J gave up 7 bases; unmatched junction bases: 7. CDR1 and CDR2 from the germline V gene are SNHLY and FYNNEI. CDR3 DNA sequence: TGTGCCAGCAGTGGGGACACTAGCGGGGTTAACATTCAGTACTTC. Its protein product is CASSGDTSGVNIQYF.

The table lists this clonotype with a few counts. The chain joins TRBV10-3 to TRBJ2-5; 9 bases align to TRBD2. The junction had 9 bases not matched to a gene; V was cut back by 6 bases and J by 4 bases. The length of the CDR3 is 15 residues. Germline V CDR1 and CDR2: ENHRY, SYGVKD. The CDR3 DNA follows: TGTGCCATCAGGTCTGGCGGGGGGGCCCGAGAGACCCAGTACTTC. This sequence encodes CAIRSGGGARETQYF.

The CDR3 protein is CASSKDPRVYTQYF. CDR3 nucleotide sequence: TGCGCCAGCAGTAAAGACCCTCGTGTTTATACGCAGTATTTT. V usage is TRBV10-2 and J usage is TRBJ2-3; unclear D gene. The CDR3 loop spans 14 amino acids. Trimming removed 5 bases from V and 7 bases from J, with 16 bases in between. Germline assignment: CDR1 WSHSY and CDR2 SAAADI.

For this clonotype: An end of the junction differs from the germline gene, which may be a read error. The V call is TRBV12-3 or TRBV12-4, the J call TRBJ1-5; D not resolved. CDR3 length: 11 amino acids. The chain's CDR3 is CAGSTSGPQHF. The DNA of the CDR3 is TGTGCCGGCAGTACTTCTGGTCCCCAGCATTTT.

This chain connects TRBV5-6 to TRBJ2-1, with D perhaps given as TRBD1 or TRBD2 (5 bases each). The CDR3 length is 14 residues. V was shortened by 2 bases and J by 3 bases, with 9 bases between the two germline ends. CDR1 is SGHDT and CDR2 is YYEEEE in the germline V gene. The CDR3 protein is CASSFRGRYNEQFF. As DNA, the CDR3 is TGTGCCAGCAGCTTCCGGGGCCGCTACAATGAGCAGTTCTTC.

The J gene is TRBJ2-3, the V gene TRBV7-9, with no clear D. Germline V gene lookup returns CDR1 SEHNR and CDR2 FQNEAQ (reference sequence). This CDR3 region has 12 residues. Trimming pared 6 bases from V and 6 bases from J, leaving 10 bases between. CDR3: CASRRERDTQYF. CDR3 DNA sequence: TGTGCCAGCAGACGCGAGAGGGATACGCAGTATTTT.